This TCR beta chain was found in a study of early T cells in non-severe SARS-CoV-2 infection. Study in general: From unsorted whole blood, bulk RNA was sequenced, and the chains remained unpaired. Study-wide results and limits: Private and CD4 specificities were missed by VDJdb matching, skewed to anti-spike CD8.

Individual cDNA molecules received unique molecular identifiers during library preparation. TCRdb processed the 5' RACE reads anew with MiXCR; each CDR3 protein has one entry. Of about 39,000 distinct CDR3 sequences listed, around 5.8% are singletons. Trimming cost V 4 bases and J 13 bases, with 17 bases left between them. Germline CDR1 and CDR2: SGHDN and FVKESK. The CDR3 spans 13 residues. By sample share, this clonotype is medium-sized (0.01 to 0.1%). The target antigen is unknown. V is TRBV14 and J is TRBJ2-4; D possibly corresponds to TRBD1 (6 bases). The source was whole blood, collected at baseline. The clonotype was recovered from an adult who was a healthcare worker with PCR-confirmed SARS-CoV-2 infection or an uninfected control (not recorded which). The CDR3 sequence is CASSPFQVGTQYF. The CDR3 DNA is TGTGCCAGCAGCCCTTTCCAAGTAGGGACACAGTACTTC.